The clone carrying this TCR beta chain was detected a few times. Its cognate antigen is unknown. The length of the CDR3 is 16 residues. Trimming shortened V by 1 base and J by 5 bases, and 14 bases separated the two germline ends. Germline CDR1 reads MNHNS; CDR2 reads SASEGT. This entry is derived from a study of metastatic and nonmetastatic thyroid tumors. Study at large: Thyroid patients, malignant and benign, had repertoires compared across blood and tumor or nodule tissue.

Source study methods: Clinicopathological groups differed in CDR3, with these differences serving to build a distant-metastasis classifier for papillary thyroid cancer. TCRdb reanalyzed the PCR reads via MiXCR. What appears here as the V and J calls and clone size reflects TCRdb's work, not the paper's. The data hold over 10,000 clones, with around 23% observed a single time. All patients reached thyroid surgery having received no treatment beforehand. Findings and caveats of the study: Compared with benign nodules, malignant thyroid tumors were reported to have significantly higher TCR beta diversity in both blood and tumor.

The receptor was derived from a male donor with papillary thyroid cancer or a benign thyroid nodule (not recorded which). Some clones in this sample may be carry-over from other donors' samples. The sequenced sample was blood. The chain employs TRBV6-1 and TRBJ2-2; D unresolved. For the CDR3, the DNA is TGTGCCAGCAGTGAAGGGGCAGGAAGTGGGACCGGGGAGCTGTTTTTT. Its translation is CASSEGAGSGTGELFF.